This T cell receptor (beta chain) was sequenced during a study of blood T cell repertoires in COVID-19 (dated by TCRdb to the early 2020s). General notes on the study: The collaborator samples originated in the United States, Italy and Spain and spanned the acute and convalescent phases of COVID-19. The prospective study material was composed of cDNA or gDNA derived from T cells, B-cell-depleted T cells, or PBMCs. Subjects who had been exposed to COVID-19, were actively infected with it, or had recovered from it provided the deeply sampled blood TCRbeta repertoires that made up the dataset. The repertoires were released in a freely available public database intended as a resource for research on the immune response to SARS-CoV-2. The samples were drawn from the first 160 participants of the ongoing ImmuneRACE study and from 1,254 subjects provided by 6 global collaborators. Sample metadata almost always included a de-identified subject ID, COVID-19 status, age in years and sex. Where HLA class I and class II types were available, the types were taken from metadata supplied by the sample provider, not from assay-based typing. The paper's findings and limits, for the study overall: The amount of clinical and demographic metadata varied by source and participant and was provided uncurated.

Whole blood was collected in K2EDTA tubes by collaborating institutions according to the institutions' own protocols. For TCRbeta analysis, collaborators shipped samples as frozen whole blood, isolated PBMCs, or DNA extracted from either of those sample types. The immunoSEQ Assay, a bias-controlled multiplex PCR, was used to amplify TCRbeta CDR3 regions from genomic DNA. Processing in the source paper ran as follows. Nucleated cell counts per sample were estimated from amplification of reference gene primers within the assay. To quantify the absolute abundance of each unique TCRbeta CDR3 rearrangement, sequence reads were collapsed and filtered. Productive Simpson clonality was computed per sample as the square root of Simpson's diversity index over productive rearrangements. The source is immuneACCESS, and TCRdb retained only in-frame sequences with V and J called. Part of the clones is not carried over; for the studies checked, unresolved V genes explain less than half of this, and the remainder is unexplained. That table is the source of V, J and clone size, and D and trimming were worked out from the DNA. This sample comprises roughly 100,000 clones, around 86% of them detected only once. Around 3.9% of the sample is in the top ten clones.

Per the germline V gene (reference sequence), LGHDT is the CDR1 and YNNKEL is the CDR2. The CDR3 runs 15 amino acids, cysteine and phenylalanine included. Kept here is only the CDR3 DNA, which spans 45 bases and is read in frame from base 1. For this chain, trimming is 1 base at the V end and 5 bases at the J end, and the number of junction bases without a gene match is 6. Comments on this clone: Its binding antigen is unknown. No quality values exist for individual bases; no much larger clone is one base distant.

Sequencing was carried out using peripheral blood. This chain is built from TRBV3-1 (or the pseudogene TRBV3-2) and TRBJ2-5; 8 bases in the middle match TRBD1. The sequence was collected from a man aged 45-65 years with acute or convalescent COVID-19. CDR3 loop: CASSQVAGGMETQYF. The nucleotide sequence is TGTGCCAGCAGCCAAGTTGCAGGGGGCATGGAGACCCAGTACTTC.